Below are 25 T cell receptor beta chains sequenced from a single sample in a study of OX40 agonist ivuxolimab in advanced cancers. This table comes from immunoSEQ multiplex PCR, and its TCRdb copy is limited to in-frame clones, with some not included. The table has some 40,000 clones, 70% to 90% seen once. The material was CD4+ or CD8+ T cells sorted from blood, obtained in a trial of the OX40 agonist ivuxolimab. These receptors were obtained from an adult with an advanced solid tumor such as melanoma, head and neck, liver or kidney cancer.

The rearrangement joins TRBV7-9 to TRBJ2-7, with a tentative D call TRBD1 (6 bases). The CDR3 loop spans 15 amino acids. V lost 1 base to trimming and J lost 4 bases, with 14 bases between them. From germline, CDR1 is SEHNR and CDR2 FQNEAQ (reference sequence). The CDR3 coding sequence is TGTGCCAGCAGCTTAGGGCAGGGGAGCCGGTACGAGCAGTACTTC. Residues: CASSLGQGSRYEQYF.

Note on this clone: At one boundary the junction diverges from the germline segment, which might be a read error. The chain uses TRBV7-9 and TRBJ1-2, with 7 positions matching TRBD1. CDR3 length: 14 residues. Germline V gives CDR1 SEHNR, CDR2 FQNEAQ (reference sequence). The CDR3 is CASSPEGQNYGYTF. CDR3 in DNA: TGTGCCAGCAGTCCAGAGGGACAGAACTACGGCTACACCTTC.

The gene calls are TRBV5-6 and TRBJ2-7; perhaps TRBD1 as D (6 bases). The germline CDR1 and CDR2 sequences are SGHDT and YYEEEE. Trimming cost V 4 bases and J 4 bases, with 18 bases left between them. There are 15 residues in the CDR3. Here the CDR3 reads CASSEGHSSGYEQYF. The DNA for the CDR3 is TGTGCCAGCAGCGAGGGACACTCATCGGGGTACGAGCAGTACTTC.

This clone was counted once. The chain has TRBV2 and TRBJ2-5; 14 bases align to TRBD2. The CDR3 sequence is 15 residues long. V shed 10 bases and J 7 bases; nucleotides not matched to a gene: 11. The V gene's germline CDR1 is SNHLY and CDR2 FYNNEI. In DNA form, the CDR3 reads TGTGCCAACCGACCCGGGACTAGCGGGAGTGGGACCCAGTACTTC. Translating it yields CANRPGTSGSGTQYF.

CDR3 bases: TGTGCCAGCAGCTTATTAGGCAGGGAAAACATTCAGTACTTC. Translation gives CASSLLGRENIQYF. The rearrangement uses TRBV7-9 and TRBJ2-4; perhaps TRBD1 as D (5 bases). CDR3 length: 14 amino acids. Germline loops: CDR1 SEHNR, CDR2 FQNEAQ (reference sequence). Deletions cut 2 bases from V and 5 bases from J, with 10 bases between.

The V call is TRBV5-6, the J call TRBJ1-3; D is unresolved. CDR1 and CDR2 from the germline V gene are SGHDT and YYEEEE. The CDR3 contains 14 residues. The germline V and J ends were trimmed by 3 bases and 2 bases, with 9 bases remaining between them. CDR3 sequence: CASSSGRTGNTIYF. CDR3 in DNA: TGTGCCAGCAGCTCAGGCAGAACTGGAAACACCATATATTTT.

The V and J genes are TRBV27 and TRBJ2-5, with TRBD2 as a possible D gene (5 bases). V dropped 3 bases and J dropped 4 bases, with 6 bases sitting between them. From germline, CDR1 is MNHEY and CDR2 SMNVEV (reference sequence). There are 12 residues in the CDR3. CDR3 bases: TGTGCCAGCAGTTTCGGAGGAGAGACCCAGTACTTC. Translating it yields CASSFGGETQYF.

Turning to this clone: Other nucleotide sequences in the sample specify the same CDR3. This chain links TRBV27 with TRBJ1-1; D call uncertain. The germline V gene has CDR1 MNHEY and CDR2 SMNVEV (reference sequence). CDR3 length equals 13 residues. V shed 0 bases and J shed 5 bases, with 7 bases lying between them. The CDR3 reads CASSLSRSTEAFF. The CDR3 nucleotides read TGTGCCAGCAGTTTATCAAGGAGTACTGAAGCTTTCTTT.

The chain carries TRBV7-2 and TRBJ2-1, with 15 nucleotides matching TRBD2. V shed 6 bases, J shed 1 base, and the junction held 7 bases outside the gene matches. This CDR3 is 18 amino acids long. The V gene's germline CDR1 is SGHTA and CDR2 FQGNSA. For the CDR3, the DNA is TGTGCCAGCAGACGGACTAGCGGGGGGGCCCGGTCCTACAATGAGCAGTTCTTC. It codes for CASRRTSGGARSYNEQFF.

The gene calls are TRBV5-4 and TRBJ2-1; 12 nucleotides align to TRBD2. This CDR3 is 15 amino acids long. J lost 10 bases, V lost 4 bases, and 9 bases had no gene match. Germline values: CDR1 SGHNT, CDR2 YYREEE (reference sequence). CDR3 protein: CASSLRLAGEDEQFF. The CDR3 DNA is TGTGCCAGCAGCCTCCGACTAGCGGGAGAGGACGAGCAGTTCTTC.

The chain uses TRBV7-9 and TRBJ1-4; 8 bases fit TRBD1. Germline assignment: CDR1 SEHNR and CDR2 FQNEAQ (reference sequence). The trim removed 5 bases at V and 12 bases at J, leaving 11 bases unmatched. This CDR3 region has 14 residues. Written as DNA, the CDR3 is TGTGCCAGCAGCCCCACGACAGGGGTACGGGAACTGTTTTTT. This codes for CASSPTTGVRELFF.

The gene calls are TRBV14 and TRBJ2-3, with 13 bases fitting TRBD2. The germline V gene encodes CDR1 SGHDN and CDR2 FVKESK. This CDR3 contains 15 residues. V dropped 3 bases and J dropped 6; count of bases not matched to a gene: 3. The CDR3 loop is CASSQGTSGEDTQYF. The CDR3 DNA reads as TGTGCCAGCAGCCAGGGGACTAGCGGGGAGGATACGCAGTATTTT.

The chain combines TRBV4-1 with TRBJ1-6, with D possibly matching TRBD1 (5 bases). This CDR3 has 16 residues. V was clipped by 1 base and J by 6 bases, with 13 bases between them. Germline V gives CDR1 MGHRA, CDR2 YSYEKL. CDR3 residues: CASSQGRVGSNSPLHF. For the CDR3, the DNA is TGCGCCAGCAGCCAAGGCAGGGTAGGCTCTAATTCACCCCTCCACTTT.

This clone is termed medium-sized (0.01 to 0.1%). This sequence joins TRBV5-4 and TRBJ2-1, with 9 bases lining up with TRBD1. Germline loops: CDR1 SGHNT, CDR2 YYREEE (reference sequence). CDR3 length: 15 amino acids. J lost 4 bases, V lost 5 bases, and 7 bases had no gene match. The CDR3 DNA reads as TGTGCCAGCAGACCGTTGGGGACAGGGTACAATGAGCAGTTCTTC. Its translation: CASRPLGTGYNEQFF.

This rearrangement joins TRBV2 to TRBJ2-2, with TRBD1 matching 7 bases. J lost 3 bases, V lost 4 bases, and 29 bases had no gene match. Germline assignment: CDR1 SNHLY and CDR2 FYNNEI. The CDR3 spans 23 residues. The CDR3 loop reads CASSGKVKGASGSPDRYTGELFF. In DNA, the CDR3 is TGTGCCAGCAGTGGAAAGGTGAAGGGGGCTTCAGGTTCACCCGACCGCTACACCGGGGAGCTGTTTTTT.

In its sample, this clone was seen a few times. The J gene is TRBJ2-7, the V gene TRBV19; TRBD1 agrees at 7 bases. V lost 5 bases to trimming and J lost 2 bases; unmatched junction nucleotides: 9. Germline V gene data show CDR1 as LNHDA and CDR2 as SQIVND (reference sequence). This CDR3 spans 15 amino acids. This CDR3 reads CASSSLEGTAYEQYF. The DNA for the CDR3 is TGTGCCAGTAGTTCCCTCGAAGGGACAGCCTACGAGCAGTACTTC.

The chain carries TRBV19 and TRBJ1-1, with 9 nucleotides matching TRBD1. Germline V lookup: CDR1 LNHDA, CDR2 SQIVND (reference sequence). The CDR3 length is 15 residues. V gave up 1 base and J gave up 5 bases; unmatched junction bases: 5. CDR3 loop: CASSIGTGGRTEAFF. CDR3 coding DNA: TGTGCCAGTAGTATAGGAACAGGGGGCCGGACTGAAGCTTTCTTT.

V is TRBV7-9 and J is TRBJ2-5, with TRBD1 matching over 8 bases. CDR1 is SEHNR, CDR2 FQNEAQ, per germline (reference sequence). The length of the CDR3 is 13 residues. The V segment lost 5 bases and the J segment 5 bases; nucleotides outside the gene matches: 4. In DNA, the CDR3 is TGTGCCAGCAGCGCGCGGACAGGGGAGACCCAGTACTTC. Amino acids: CASSARTGETQYF.

Concerning this clone: Sequence at one end of the junction differs from germline and may be a read error. The chain combines TRBV4-2 with TRBJ2-2; D may match TRBD1 or TRBD2 (6 bases each). The CDR3 totals 18 residues. Germline CDR1 and CDR2: LGHNA and YNFKEQ. CDR3 nucleotide sequence: TGTGCCAGCAGCCCCTACCCTTACAGGGAGGAGGGTCCCGGGAAGCTGTTTTTT. Encoded protein: CASSPYPYREEGPGKLFF.

In this sample, this clone turned up once. V and J are TRBV7-9 and TRBJ2-7; TRBD1 might be the D (5 bases). V gave up 1 base and J gave up 5 bases, with 6 bases separating them. This CDR3 comprises 12 residues. Germline CDR1 and CDR2: SEHNR and FQNEAQ (reference sequence). In nucleotides, the CDR3 is TGTGCCAGCAGCTTAGTCAGGGACGAGCAGTACTTC. Its translation is CASSLVRDEQYF.

This chain connects TRBV6-1 to TRBJ2-5; no clear D. This CDR3 region has 14 residues. V was trimmed by 8 bases and J by 5 bases, leaving 18 bases between them. Germline CDR1 MNHNS, CDR2 SASEGT. CDR3 in DNA: TGTGCCAGCTTGGACGATACGAACCGGGAGACCCAGTACTTC. Encoded protein: CASLDDTNRETQYF.

The chain recombines TRBV29-1 with TRBJ2-1; D perhaps matches TRBD2 (5 bases). Trimming removed 4 bases from V and 0 bases from J, with 16 bases in between. The CDR3 totals 16 residues. Germline CDR1 SQVTM, CDR2 ANQGSEA. The CDR3 nucleotides read TGCAGCGTTGTCCCCCTAGCATCCATCTCCTACAATGAGCAGTTCTTC. Translated: CSVVPLASISYNEQFF.

The chain combines TRBV15 with TRBJ2-7, with a weak D call TRBD1 (5 bases). Trimming took off 6 bases at V and 0 bases at J, with 9 bases between the two ends. The germline CDR1 and CDR2 sequences are LNHNV and YYDKDF (reference sequence). There are 13 residues in the CDR3. DNA of the CDR3: TGTGCCACCAGTTTGGGGCACTCCTACGAGCAGTACTTC. This gives the protein CATSLGHSYEQYF.

This chain uses TRBV11-2 with TRBJ2-7; 8 bases line up with TRBD2. Germline V gene lookup returns CDR1 SGHAT and CDR2 FQNNGV. V gave up 3 bases and J gave up 3 bases; unmatched junction bases: 7. The CDR3 contains 15 residues. Here the CDR3 DNA reads TGTGCCAGCAGCTTCTTCGCGGGGGGCTACTACGAGCAGTACTTC. This translates into CASSFFAGGYYEQYF.

The chain links TRBV7-8 to TRBJ2-5; 7 nucleotides match TRBD2. The CDR3 extends over 13 amino acids. V lost 5 bases to trimming and J lost 2 bases; unmatched junction nucleotides: 2. Per germline, CDR1 SGHVS and CDR2 FQNEAQ. Here the CDR3 reads CASSMGLQETQYF. CDR3 nucleotides: TGTGCCAGCAGCATGGGACTACAAGAGACCCAGTACTTC.